The entry that follows covers one T cell receptor beta chain sequence. The CDR3 totals 15 residues. V was cut by 1 base and J by 4 bases, with 13 bases left in between. The germline CDR1 and CDR2 sequences are SGHDN and FVKESK. This specimen comes from a study of type 1 regulatory T cells. About the research overall: T-allo10 is an in vitro-generated, Tr1-enriched CD4 T cell product specific for alloantigen.

TCRdb analysed the reads with MiXCR anew, one entry per CDR3 protein. The sample lists some 100,000 distinct CDR3 sequences, roughly 31% occurring once. The TCR was taken from a human donor in good health. Sequenced sample: CD4+ T cells, either the whole sample or a sorted fraction (not recorded which). This chain connects TRBV14 to TRBJ2-5, with D unclear. CDR3 sequence reads: CASSQVGPRAETQYF. DNA of the CDR3: TGTGCCAGCAGCCAAGTGGGTCCAAGAGCAGAGACCCAGTACTTC.